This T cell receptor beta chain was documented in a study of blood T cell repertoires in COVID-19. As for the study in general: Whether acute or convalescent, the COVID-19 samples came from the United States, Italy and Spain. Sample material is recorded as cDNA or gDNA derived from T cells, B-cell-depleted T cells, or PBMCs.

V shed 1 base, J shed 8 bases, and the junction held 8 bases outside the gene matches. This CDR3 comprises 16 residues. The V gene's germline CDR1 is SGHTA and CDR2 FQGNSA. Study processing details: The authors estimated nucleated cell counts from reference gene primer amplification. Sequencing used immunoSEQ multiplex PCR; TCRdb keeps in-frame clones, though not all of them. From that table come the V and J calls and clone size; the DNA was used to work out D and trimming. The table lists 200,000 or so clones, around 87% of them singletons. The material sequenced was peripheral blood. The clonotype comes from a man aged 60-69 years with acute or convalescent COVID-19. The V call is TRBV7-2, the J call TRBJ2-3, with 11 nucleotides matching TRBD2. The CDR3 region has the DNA TGTGCCAGCAGCTTAGGATTAGCGGGGGGGCCGGGTACGCAGTATTTT. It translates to CASSLGLAGGPGTQYF.